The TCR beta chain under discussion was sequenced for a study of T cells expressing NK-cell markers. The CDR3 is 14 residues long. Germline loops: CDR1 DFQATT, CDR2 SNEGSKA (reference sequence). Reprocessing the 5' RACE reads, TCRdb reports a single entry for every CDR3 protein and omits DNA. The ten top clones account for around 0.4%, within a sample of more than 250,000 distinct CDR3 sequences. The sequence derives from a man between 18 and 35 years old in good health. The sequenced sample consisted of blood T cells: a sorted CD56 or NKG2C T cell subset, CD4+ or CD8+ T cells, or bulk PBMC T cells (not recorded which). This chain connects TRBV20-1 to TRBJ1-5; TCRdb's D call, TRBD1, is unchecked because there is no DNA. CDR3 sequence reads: CSAGRGISNQPQHF.